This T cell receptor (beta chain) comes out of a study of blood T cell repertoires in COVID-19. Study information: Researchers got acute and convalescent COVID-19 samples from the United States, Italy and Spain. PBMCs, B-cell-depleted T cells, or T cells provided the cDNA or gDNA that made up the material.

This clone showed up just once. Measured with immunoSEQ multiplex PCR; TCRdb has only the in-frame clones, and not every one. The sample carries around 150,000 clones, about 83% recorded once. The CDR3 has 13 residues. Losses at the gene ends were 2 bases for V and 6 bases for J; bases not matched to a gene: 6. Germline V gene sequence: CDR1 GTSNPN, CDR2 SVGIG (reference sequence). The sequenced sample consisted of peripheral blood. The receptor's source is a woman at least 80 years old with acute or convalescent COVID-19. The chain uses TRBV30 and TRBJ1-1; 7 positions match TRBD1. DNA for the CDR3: TGTGCCTGGAGTCCAAACAGGGGCCCTGAAGCTTTCTTT. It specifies CAWSPNRGPEAFF.